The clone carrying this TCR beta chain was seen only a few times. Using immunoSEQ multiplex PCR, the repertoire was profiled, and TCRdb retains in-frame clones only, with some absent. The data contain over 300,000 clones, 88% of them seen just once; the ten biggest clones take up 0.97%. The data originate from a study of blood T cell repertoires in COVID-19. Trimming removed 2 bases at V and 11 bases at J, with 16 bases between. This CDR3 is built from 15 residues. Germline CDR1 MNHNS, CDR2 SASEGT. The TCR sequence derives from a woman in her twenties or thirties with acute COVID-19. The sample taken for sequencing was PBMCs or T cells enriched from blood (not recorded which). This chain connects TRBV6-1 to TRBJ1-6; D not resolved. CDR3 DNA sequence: TGTGCCAGCAGTGAACGGACGGGAGGCCACGCACCCCTCCACTTT. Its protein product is CASSERTGGHAPLHF.